A single sample is the source of the 18 T cell receptor beta chains below, sequenced in a study of OX40 agonist ivuxolimab in advanced cancers. Data came from immunoSEQ multiplex PCR; TCRdb stores just in-frame clones and leaves some out. Of roughly 100,000 clones listed, about nine tenths were seen once; the top ten hold approximately 0.49%. The sequencing here drew on CD4+ or CD8+ T cells sorted from blood, taken in a trial of the OX40 agonist ivuxolimab. These receptors were collected from an adult with an advanced solid tumor such as melanoma, head and neck, liver or kidney cancer.

The chain joins TRBV7-9 to TRBJ2-3; 8 bases are shared with TRBD1. CDR1 SEHNR and CDR2 FQNEAQ come from the germline V gene (reference sequence). The CDR3 extends over 15 amino acids. Unmatched junction bases numbered 2, after V lost 0 bases and J lost 3 bases. In DNA form, the CDR3 reads TGTGCCAGCAGCTTAGCTACAGGGGGTACAGATACGCAGTATTTT. It codes for CASSLATGGTDTQYF.

This chain uses TRBV4-1 with TRBJ2-5; D possibly corresponds to TRBD2 (6 bases). The CDR3 has 16 residues. Germline V gene sequence: CDR1 MGHRA, CDR2 YSYEKL. The V and J ends lost 0 bases and 4 bases respectively, with 15 bases between them. The DNA of the CDR3 is TGCGCCAGCAGCCAAGATAGCGGCGGACTCCGAGAGACCCAGTACTTC. Residues: CASSQDSGGLRETQYF.

The chain has TRBV30 and TRBJ1-2; D may be TRBD1 (5 bases). CDR3 length equals 13 residues. Trimming shortened V by 2 bases and J by 10 bases, and 17 bases separated the two germline ends. The germline V gene has CDR1 GTSNPN and CDR2 SVGIG (reference sequence). CDR3 protein: CAWSLGPGSTYTF. CDR3 bases: TGTGCCTGGAGTTTGGGGCCCGGGAGCACCTACACCTTC.

V is TRBV28 and J is TRBJ1-6; maybe TRBD1 (5 bases). Per the germline V gene, CDR1 is MDHEN and CDR2 is SYDVKM. V dropped 8 bases and J dropped 7 bases, with 9 bases sitting between them. The CDR3 contains 12 residues. The CDR3 nucleotides read TGTGCCAGCTGCGACAGAAATTCACCCCTCCACTTT. It codes for CASCDRNSPLHF.

V gene TRBV7-2 combines with J gene TRBJ2-5; 7 positions agree with TRBD2. With 1 base clipped from V and 7 bases from J, the junction kept 9 bases outside the gene matches. The CDR3 totals 15 residues. CDR1 and CDR2 (germline): SGHTA, FQGNSA. The CDR3, as DNA: TGTGCCAGCAGCTTAGACTATATTGGCGGGGGGACCCAGTACTTC. It encodes CASSLDYIGGGTQYF.

This clone was found once. The chain carries TRBV28 and TRBJ1-2; D gene ambiguous. Germline V gene lookup returns CDR1 MDHEN and CDR2 SYDVKM. With 2 bases removed from V and 1 base from J, the gap between germline ends came to 8 bases. This CDR3 spans 14 amino acids. CDR3 loop: CASSLGTVNYGYTF. CDR3 sequence (DNA): TGTGCCAGCAGTTTAGGTACAGTTAACTATGGCTACACCTTC.

The V and J genes are TRBV7-9 and TRBJ2-2; D remains unclear. Trimming stripped 1 base from V and 6 bases from J, with 6 bases between. CDR3 length equals 13 residues. CDR1 and CDR2 (germline): SEHNR, FQNEAQ (reference sequence). The CDR3 nucleotides are TGTGCCAGCAGCTTAGACGGTCCCGGGGAGCTGTTTTTT. This sequence encodes CASSLDGPGELFF.

V is TRBV5-1 and J is TRBJ2-1; TRBD1 might be the D (6 bases). This CDR3 has 14 amino acids. Trimming cost V 4 bases and J 3 bases, with 11 bases left between them. Germline V gene data show CDR1 as SGHRS and CDR2 as YFSETQ. CDR3 in DNA: TGCGCCAGCAGCCCCCAGGACAGCTACAATGAGCAGTTCTTC. Translating gives CASSPQDSYNEQFF.

J is TRBJ1-1 and V is TRBV18; a weak D match, TRBD1 (6 bases). Germline V gives CDR1 KGHSH, CDR2 LQKENI. The germline V and J ends were trimmed by 6 bases and 5 bases, with 19 bases remaining between them. The CDR3 contains 15 residues. CDR3 in amino acids: CASSQARGLGTEAFF. As DNA, the CDR3 is TGTGCCAGCTCTCAGGCTCGGGGGCTGGGGACTGAAGCTTTCTTT. Supplemented by reference TRBV18 and TRBJ1-1, the full variable domain reads NAGVMQNPRHLVRRRGQEARLRCSPMKGHSHVYWYRQLPEEGLKFMVYLQKENIIDESGMPKERFSAEFPKEGPSILRIQQVVRGDSAAYFCASSQARGLGTEAFFGQGTRLTVV.

The gene calls are TRBV4-3 and TRBJ2-6; D unresolved. CDR3 length: 17 residues. Trimming stripped 0 bases from V and 2 bases from J, with 11 bases between. The germline gives CDR1 LGHNA, CDR2 YSLEER. As DNA, the CDR3 is TGCGCCAGCAGCCAAGAATGGGGATCCACTGGGGCCAACGTCCTGACTTTC. The encoded protein is CASSQEWGSTGANVLTF.

V is TRBV7-3 and J is TRBJ2-1; TRBD2 matches 7 bases. V was clipped by 5 bases and J by 7 bases; unmatched bases: 8. Germline-derived CDR1 and CDR2 are SGHTA and FQGTGA. This CDR3 region has 14 residues. The CDR3 sequence is CASSATSASNEQFF. The CDR3, as DNA: TGTGCCAGCAGCGCCACTAGCGCCTCAAATGAGCAGTTCTTC.

This chain uses TRBV30 with TRBJ2-7; 7 nucleotides agree with TRBD1. Losses at the gene ends were 3 bases for V and 3 bases for J; bases not matched to a gene: 14. The germline gives CDR1 GTSNPN, CDR2 SVGIG (reference sequence). The CDR3 covers 16 residues. The CDR3 protein is CAWRKNRDSLNYEQYF. The CDR3 DNA reads as TGTGCCTGGAGGAAAAACCGGGACAGCTTAAACTACGAGCAGTACTTC.

The chain couples TRBV27 to TRBJ2-7, with 7 bases identical to TRBD1. Losses at the gene ends were 3 bases for V and 5 bases for J; bases not matched to a gene: 10. The germline V gene has CDR1 MNHEY and CDR2 SMNVEV (reference sequence). The length of the CDR3 is 15 residues. CDR3 sequence (DNA): TGTGCCAGCAGTTTGTACAGGGGAAGGGGACACGAGCAGTACTTC. This gives the protein CASSLYRGRGHEQYF.

The CDR3 region has the DNA TGTGCCAGCAGCTTGGGTGGGGGGACTGGAAACACCATATATTTT. Protein product: CASSLGGGTGNTIYF. V and J are TRBV5-4 and TRBJ1-3; TRBD1 might be the D (5 bases). Germline CDR1 and CDR2: SGHNT and YYREEE (reference sequence). V lost 0 bases and J 2 bases, leaving 9 bases between the germline ends. The CDR3 totals 15 residues.

The chain combines TRBV4-1 with TRBJ2-7; 10 bases are a match to TRBD1. The ends lost 4 bases at V and 4 bases at J; junction bases unmatched: 13. The CDR3 is 17 amino acids. Germline CDR1 reads MGHRA; CDR2 reads YSYEKL. The CDR3 region is CASSLAAIGGQGYEQYF. The CDR3 bases are TGCGCCAGCAGCCTTGCTGCGATAGGGGGACAGGGGTACGAGCAGTACTTC.

The J gene is TRBJ1-2, the V gene TRBV28, with TRBD1 as a possible D gene (5 bases). Trimming took 6 bases from V and 1 from J, leaving 9 bases between them. Germline loops: CDR1 MDHEN, CDR2 SYDVKM. There are 13 residues in the CDR3. CDR3 bases: TGTGCCAGCAGCCTCAGGGTTAACTATGGCTACACCTTC. Amino acids: CASSLRVNYGYTF.

The chain uses TRBV4-3 and TRBJ2-3; 7 bases are shared with TRBD2. The junction had 0 bases not matched to a gene; V was cut back by 1 base and J by 5 bases. The CDR3 runs 13 residues. Germline V lookup: CDR1 LGHNA, CDR2 YSLEER. The CDR3 loop is CASSQASGDTQYF. The CDR3 DNA sequence: TGCGCCAGCAGCCAAGCTAGCGGAGATACGCAGTATTTT.

This clone was seen a few times. V gene TRBV7-9 combines with J gene TRBJ1-1; 7 bases agree with TRBD1. The CDR3 totals 14 residues. With V trimmed by 5 bases and J by 1 base, 4 bases remained unmatched. From germline, CDR1 is SEHNR and CDR2 FQNEAQ (reference sequence). For the CDR3, the DNA is TGTGCCAGCAGCGAACAGGGGAAGAACACTGAAGCTTTCTTT. It is translated as CASSEQGKNTEAFF.